The entry below describes one T cell receptor (beta chain). This clonotype was picked up one time. Its antigen specificity is not known. The record has no base qualities; no much larger clone is one base away. One read alone is a weak basis. The data derive from a study of glioma-infiltrating T cells (TCRdb year 2016). Notes on the research overall: Low-grade gliomas were represented by WHO grade II oligodendrogliomas or astrocytomas, and glioblastomas were represented by WHO grade IV tumors that were sampled at initial rather than recurrent diagnosis. Glioma patients received dexamethasone for six or fewer days before surgery. Sequencing coverage of 4.5- to 10-fold of 750,000 to 1,000,000 peripheral T cells was targeted for blood libraries. Sequencing of TCR alpha- and beta-chain repertoires was performed on glioma tissue, on non-neoplastic brain tissue, and on matched peripheral blood mononuclear cells. To measure divergence between tissue and blood T-cell populations, each tissue-infiltrating repertoire was compared with the peripheral blood repertoire of the same patient. The paired cohort was made up of three low-grade glioma patients, several primary glioblastoma patients and three non-glioma patients who contributed non-neoplastic brain tissue.

The germline V gene (reference sequence) specifies DFQATT as CDR1 and SNEGSKA as CDR2. The CDR3 sequence holds 16 residues, the cysteine and phenylalanine included. Kept here is only the CDR3 DNA, which spans 48 bases and is read in frame from base 1. The germline V and J ends show losses of 1 base and 7 bases respectively, and no gene match explains 4 bases of the junction. General findings and caveats noted by the study authors: The group comparisons were based on small numbers of patients: three non-neoplastic, three low-grade glioma and roughly eight glioblastoma patients. A signature set of shared blood CDR3 motifs marked patients with low tissue-blood divergence and was depleted in highly divergent patients. Very few CDR3 sequences were found to be shared between tissue and blood, and this scarcity was attributed to high CDR3 diversity and limited sampling. VJ-independent divergence between tissue and blood was below expectation in non-neoplastic patients but above expectation in all gliomas, especially low-grade gliomas.

Immediately after resection, surgical brain or tumor specimens were cryofrozen in liquid nitrogen, and peripheral blood cells were collected at the same time. The iRepertoire nested amplicon-rescue multiplex PCR (arm-PCR) platform was used to amplify TCR alpha and beta CDR3 regions from RNA. One-step reverse transcription and amplification used about 95-400 ng of tissue mRNA or PBMC total RNA as input. Following bead purification, Illumina adapters were added by a secondary multiplex PCR, and the libraries were gel-purified between 200 and 400 bp. Libraries carried internal 6-nucleotide barcodes used for demultiplexing. Sequencing of the libraries was done on an Illumina MiSeq using 2x220 or 2x250 nucleotide paired-end reads. As for the authors' bioinformatics: Paired reads were merged with FLASH 1.2.11 and aligned to the GRCh37 human genome with BWA-MEM before extracting TRA and TRB reads. For V and J assignment, an IMGT-derived reference of cassette sequences and CDR3 motifs that included pseudogenes was used. Reads were translated in three frames, and productive CDR3s were defined as those with a C...FGXG motif and no stop codons. Clonotypes were defined as unique combinations of V-J cassette pair and CDR3 amino acid sequence. Hamming distance filtering was applied to reads, with thresholds set by the sequence error rate of each sample in mapped regions. TCRdb took the public reads, trimmed them with fastp at Q25, ran MiXCR for clone calling and kept in-frame beta chains. Identical CDR3 proteins give one entry, which carries the most common genes and DNA. These V and J calls originate from TCRdb's pipeline instead of the authors' own analysis. Recorded for this sample are a few hundred thousand distinct CDR3 sequences; roughly two fifths of them occurred a single time. The ten biggest clones cover about 12% of the sample.

The V gene is TRBV20-1 and the J gene is TRBJ2-1; 16 central bases correspond to TRBD2. Sequencing was done on a sample of glioma tissue, nonneoplastic brain tissue, or PBMCs (not recorded which). The sequence was collected from a human donor with low-grade glioma or glioblastoma, undergoing nonglioma brain surgery, or in good health (not recorded which). The CDR3 is CSARGGLAGGWNEQFF. The bases read TGCAGTGCTAGAGGGGGACTAGCGGGAGGGTGGAATGAGCAGTTCTTC.